This T cell receptor beta chain was identified in a study of blood T cell repertoires in COVID-19. Study-wide context: Samples representing acute and convalescent COVID-19 were sourced from the United States, Italy and Spain. PBMCs, B-cell-depleted T cells, or T cells were the source of the cDNA or gDNA that made up the material.

In the original workflow: Quantification of nucleated cells was approximated via reference gene primer amplification. Assay: immunoSEQ multiplex PCR; the TCRdb copy retains only in-frame clones and omits some. V and J calls and clone size are given by that table; D and trimming were obtained from the DNA. Of 80,000 to 100,000 clones listed, about 86% are singletons. Sequencing input: peripheral blood. The clonotype was recovered from a woman of 80 years or more in a cohort sampled during active or convalescent COVID-19.

CDR3: CASSLEGVNQPQHF. As DNA, the CDR3 is TGCGCCAGCAGCTTGGAAGGGGTCAATCAGCCCCAGCATTTT. The chain joins TRBV5-1 to TRBJ1-5; D perhaps matches TRBD1 (5 bases). The V end lost 0 bases, the J end lost 3 bases, and 7 bases lay between the germline ends. CDR1 is SGHRS and CDR2 is YFSETQ in the germline V gene. The CDR3 runs 14 residues.